One and the same sample provided the 14 T cell receptor beta chains below, sequenced in a study of cytotoxic CD8 clonotypes in ibrutinib-treated CLL. Measured with immunoSEQ multiplex PCR; TCRdb has only the in-frame clones, and not every one. The table includes about 68,000 clones, approximately 80% detected once. The source was PBMCs, collected at disease progression, from a patient treated with ibrutinib. Receptors were obtained from a human donor with chronic lymphocytic leukemia.

The V and J genes are TRBV2 and TRBJ2-2; 11 bases are shared with TRBD2. The CDR3 has 17 residues. The germline V gene has CDR1 SNHLY and CDR2 FYNNEI. The trim removed 6 bases at V and 0 bases at J, leaving 6 bases unmatched. Here the CDR3 DNA reads TGTGCCAGCAGACTCCTAGCGGGGGGATCGAACACCGGGGAGCTGTTTTTT. It specifies CASRLLAGGSNTGELFF.

The chain uses TRBV10-3 and TRBJ1-5; TRBD1 is a possible D gene (5 bases). This CDR3 region has 15 residues. Trimming shortened V by 7 bases and J by 0 bases, and 13 bases separated the two germline ends. Germline assignment: CDR1 ENHRY and CDR2 SYGVKD. The CDR3 reads CAIIEDTDSNQPQHF. The DNA for the CDR3 is TGTGCCATCATCGAGGACACGGATAGCAATCAGCCCCAGCATTTT.

The V call is TRBV6-5, the J call TRBJ2-7; 7 bases align to TRBD2. The CDR3 has 14 residues. V gave up 5 bases and J gave up 2 bases; unmatched junction bases: 6. Looked up from germline, CDR1 is MNHEY and CDR2 is SVGAGI. The CDR3 loop reads CASSLSGPTYEQYF. The CDR3 bases are TGTGCCAGCAGTCTTAGCGGGCCGACCTACGAGCAGTACTTC.

This chain uses TRBV6-5 with TRBJ1-3; 8 bases fit TRBD1. V trimming: 2 bases; J trimming: 0 bases; junction bases outside the gene matches: 3. Germline loops: CDR1 MNHEY, CDR2 SVGAGI. The CDR3 loop spans 16 amino acids. Here the CDR3 DNA reads TGTGCCAGCAGTTACACAGGGGGAACCTCTGGAAACACCATATATTTT. It codes for CASSYTGGTSGNTIYF.

This chain links TRBV1 with TRBJ2-1; TRBD1 was called by the table and not checked on the DNA. TRBV1 is a pseudogene locus. The CDR3 runs to 15 residues. DNA of the CDR3: TGCACCAGCAGCCAAGACAGGGGACCCTACAATGAGCAGTTCTTC. Translating gives CTSSQDRGPYNEQFF.

The V gene is TRBV5-5, the J gene TRBJ2-7; TRBD1 is a possible D gene (5 bases). The V end lost 3 bases, the J end lost 6 bases, and 16 bases lay between the germline ends. There are 14 residues in the CDR3. Germline CDR1 reads SGHKS; CDR2 reads YYEKEE (reference sequence). Here the CDR3 DNA reads TGTGCCAGCAGCTGGCCCGCTAGGGGCGGCGAGCAGTACTTC. Protein: CASSWPARGGEQYF.

This chain connects TRBV2 to TRBJ2-7, with D possibly called TRBD1 or TRBD2 (5 bases each). Between the trimmed V and J ends, which lost 9 bases and 2 bases, there was a span of 11 bases. Germline V gene sequence: CDR1 SNHLY, CDR2 FYNNEI. The CDR3 is 12 amino acids. CDR3 loop: CASWGMAYEQYF. CDR3 bases: TGTGCCAGTTGGGGGATGGCCTACGAGCAGTACTTC. Full variable domain (rest looked up from reference TRBV2 and TRBJ2-7): EPEVTQTPSHQVTQMGQEVILRCVPISNHLYFYWYRQILGQKVEFLVSFYNNEISEKSEIFDDQFSVERPDGSNFTLKIRSTKLEDSAMYFCASWGMAYEQYFGPGTRLTVT.

J is TRBJ2-2 and V is TRBV6-5; 7 bases line up with TRBD1. This CDR3 contains 15 residues. The germline V gene encodes CDR1 MNHEY and CDR2 SVGAGI. V trimming: 6 bases; J trimming: 2 bases; junction bases outside the gene matches: 6. CDR3 DNA: TGTGCCAGCAGGAACAGGGGACGTAACACCGGGGAGCTGTTTTTT. Translation: CASRNRGRNTGELFF.

V gene TRBV10-2 combines with J gene TRBJ2-7, with D possibly TRBD1 on 5 matching bases. The ends were cut back, 5 bases at V and 5 bases at J, with 16 bases in the middle. Germline CDR1 is WSHSY and CDR2 is SAAADI. This CDR3 has 14 residues. The CDR3 is CASSPMGPRNEQYF. The CDR3 DNA reads TGCGCCAGCAGTCCAATGGGGCCGCGGAACGAGCAGTACTTC.

The chain joins TRBV6-1 to TRBJ1-5; perhaps TRBD1 as D (6 bases). The CDR3 consists of 16 residues. Looked up from germline, CDR1 is MNHNS and CDR2 is SASEGT. Trimming removed 3 bases from V and 7 bases from J, with 19 bases in between. The CDR3 is CASSENPQGARQPQHF. For the CDR3, the DNA is TGTGCCAGCAGTGAGAACCCACAGGGCGCTAGACAGCCCCAGCATTTT.

The gene calls are TRBV5-4 and TRBJ2-1; 7 nucleotides match TRBD1. The CDR3 contains 15 residues. The ends lost 0 bases at V and 4 bases at J; junction bases unmatched: 4. The germline V gene encodes CDR1 SGHNT and CDR2 YYREEE (reference sequence). The CDR3 is CASSLGKGAYNEQFF. The CDR3 region has the DNA TGTGCCAGCAGCTTGGGTAAGGGGGCTTACAATGAGCAGTTCTTC.

J is TRBJ1-1 and V is TRBV5-1; no clear D gene. The length of the CDR3 is 13 residues. The V end lost 3 bases, the J end lost 1 base, and 7 bases lay between the germline ends. Germline assignment: CDR1 SGHRS and CDR2 YFSETQ. The CDR3 here is CASSSTANTEAFF. As DNA, the CDR3 is TGCGCCAGCAGCTCAACAGCGAACACTGAAGCTTTCTTT.

The chain is built from TRBV7-9 and TRBJ2-1; 9 bases are shared with TRBD1. This CDR3 has 14 amino acids. Germline V CDR1 and CDR2: SEHNR, FQNEAQ (reference sequence). Germline trimming cut 5 bases from V and 8 bases from J; bases unmatched to any gene: 7. This CDR3 reads CASSPGQGGDEQFF. CDR3 bases: TGTGCCAGCAGCCCGGGACAGGGAGGGGATGAGCAGTTCTTC.

The chain links TRBV7-9 to TRBJ2-7; 7 bases match TRBD1. CDR3 length equals 13 residues. J lost 4 bases, V lost 5 bases, and 5 bases had no gene match. Germline values: CDR1 SEHNR, CDR2 FQNEAQ (reference sequence). The CDR3 spells CASSRDRWYEQYF. The CDR3 DNA reads as TGTGCCAGCAGCAGGGACAGATGGTACGAGCAGTACTTC.